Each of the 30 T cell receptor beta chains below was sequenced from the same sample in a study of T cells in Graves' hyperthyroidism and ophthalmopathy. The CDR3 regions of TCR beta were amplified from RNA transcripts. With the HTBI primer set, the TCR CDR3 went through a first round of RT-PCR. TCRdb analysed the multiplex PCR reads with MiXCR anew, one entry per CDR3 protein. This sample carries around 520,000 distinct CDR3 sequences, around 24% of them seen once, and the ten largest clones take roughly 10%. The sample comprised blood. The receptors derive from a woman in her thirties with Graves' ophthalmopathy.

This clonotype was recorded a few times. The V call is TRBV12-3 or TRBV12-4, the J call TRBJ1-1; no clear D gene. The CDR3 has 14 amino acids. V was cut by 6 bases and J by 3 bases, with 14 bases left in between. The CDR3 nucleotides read TGTGCCAGCAGCCACGGCGGAGGGTACACTGAAGCTTTCTTT. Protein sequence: CASSHGGGYTEAFF.

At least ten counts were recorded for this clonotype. The CDR3 nucleotides read TGTGCCAGCAGTGTAATTCGTTTTGGAAACACCATATATTTT. Its protein is CASSVIRFGNTIYF. The chain is built from TRBV6-1 and TRBJ1-3; no clear D gene. Germline lookup yields CDR1 MNHNS and CDR2 SASEGT. V lost 4 bases, J lost 3 bases, and 10 bases lay in between. This CDR3 spans 14 amino acids.

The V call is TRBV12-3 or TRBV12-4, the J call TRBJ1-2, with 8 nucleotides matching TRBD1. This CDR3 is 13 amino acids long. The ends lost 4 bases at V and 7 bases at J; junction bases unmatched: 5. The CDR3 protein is CASSSRTGSGYTF. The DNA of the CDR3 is TGTGCCAGCAGTTCTAGGACAGGGAGTGGCTACACCTTC.

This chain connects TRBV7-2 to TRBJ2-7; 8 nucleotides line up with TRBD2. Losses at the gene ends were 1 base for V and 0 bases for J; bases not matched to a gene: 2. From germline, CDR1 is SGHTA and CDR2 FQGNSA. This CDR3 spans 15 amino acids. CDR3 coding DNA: TGTGCCAGCAGCTTAGTGAGCGGGAGCTCCTACGAGCAGTACTTC. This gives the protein CASSLVSGSSYEQYF.

The CDR3 loop reads CASSPHRQGETQYF. The CDR3 coding sequence is TGTGCCAGCAGCCCACATCGCCAGGGTGAGACCCAGTACTTC. This chain joins TRBV11-2 and TRBJ2-5; TRBD1 is a possible D gene (5 bases). The ends were cut back, 5 bases at V and 5 bases at J, with 15 bases in the middle. This CDR3 spans 14 amino acids. Per germline, CDR1 SGHAT and CDR2 FQNNGV.

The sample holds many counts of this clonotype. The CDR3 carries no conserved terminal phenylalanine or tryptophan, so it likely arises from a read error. The CDR3 here is CASSSPARAAEAFL. CDR3 bases: TGTGCCAGCAGTTCCCCGGCCCGGGCAGCTGAAGCTTTCCTT. This sequence joins TRBV6-2 or TRBV6-3 and TRBJ1-1, with no clear D. V lost 4 bases to trimming and J lost 6 bases, with 15 bases between them. Germline-derived CDR1 and CDR2 are MNHEY and SVGEGT. The CDR3 loop spans 14 amino acids.

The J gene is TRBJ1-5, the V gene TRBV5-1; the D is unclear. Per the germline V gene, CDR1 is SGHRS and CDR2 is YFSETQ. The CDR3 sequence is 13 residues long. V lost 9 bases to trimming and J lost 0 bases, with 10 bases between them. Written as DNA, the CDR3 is TGCGCCAACCGGACGGATAGCAATCAGCCCCAGCATTTT. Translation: CANRTDSNQPQHF. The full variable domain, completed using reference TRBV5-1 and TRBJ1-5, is KAGVTQTPRYLIKTRGQQVTLSCSPISGHRSVSWYQQTPGQGLQFLFEYFSETQRNKGNFPGRFSGRQFSNSRSEMNVSTLELGDSALYLCANRTDSNQPQHFGDGTRLSIL.

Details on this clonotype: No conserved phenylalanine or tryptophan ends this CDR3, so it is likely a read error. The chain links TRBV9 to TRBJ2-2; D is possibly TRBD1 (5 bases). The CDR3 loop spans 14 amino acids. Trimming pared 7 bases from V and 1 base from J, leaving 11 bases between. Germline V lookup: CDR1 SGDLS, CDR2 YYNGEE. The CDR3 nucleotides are TGTGCCAGCCGATACACAGGGAACACCGGGGAGCTGTTTTTG. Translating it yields CASRYTGNTGELFL.

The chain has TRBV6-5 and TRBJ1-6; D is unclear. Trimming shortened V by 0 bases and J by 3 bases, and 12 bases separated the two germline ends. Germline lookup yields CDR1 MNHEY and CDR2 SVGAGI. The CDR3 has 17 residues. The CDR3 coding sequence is TGTGCCAGCAGTTACTCGACATCCGCCCTCTATAATTCACCCCTCCACTTT. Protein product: CASSYSTSALYNSPLHF.

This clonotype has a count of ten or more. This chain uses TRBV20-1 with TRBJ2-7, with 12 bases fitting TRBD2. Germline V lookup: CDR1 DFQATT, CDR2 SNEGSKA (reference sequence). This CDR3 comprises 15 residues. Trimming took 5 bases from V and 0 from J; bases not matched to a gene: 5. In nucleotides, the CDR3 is TGCAGTGCTGGACTAGCGGGGATAACCTCCTACGAGCAGTACTTC. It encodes CSAGLAGITSYEQYF.

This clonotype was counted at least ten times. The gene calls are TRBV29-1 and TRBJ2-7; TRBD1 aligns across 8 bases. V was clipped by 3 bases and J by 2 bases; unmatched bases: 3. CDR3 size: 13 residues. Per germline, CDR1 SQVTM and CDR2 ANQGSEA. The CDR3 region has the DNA TGCAGCGTTGAGGGACAGGAGACCTACGAGCAGTACTTC. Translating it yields CSVEGQETYEQYF.

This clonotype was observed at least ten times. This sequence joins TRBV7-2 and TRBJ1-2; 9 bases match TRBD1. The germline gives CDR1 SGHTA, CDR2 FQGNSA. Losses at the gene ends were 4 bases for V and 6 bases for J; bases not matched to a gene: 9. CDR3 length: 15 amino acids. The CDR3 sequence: CASSSIFRQGDGYTF. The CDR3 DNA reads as TGTGCCAGCAGCTCGATCTTCCGACAGGGGGATGGCTACACCTTC.

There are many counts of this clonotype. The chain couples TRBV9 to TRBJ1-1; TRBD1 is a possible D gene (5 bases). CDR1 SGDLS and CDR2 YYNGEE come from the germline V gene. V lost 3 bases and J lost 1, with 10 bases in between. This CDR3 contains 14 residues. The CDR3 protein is CASSGGAGNTEAFF. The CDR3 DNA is TGTGCCAGCAGCGGAGGGGCGGGGAACACTGAAGCTTTCTTT.

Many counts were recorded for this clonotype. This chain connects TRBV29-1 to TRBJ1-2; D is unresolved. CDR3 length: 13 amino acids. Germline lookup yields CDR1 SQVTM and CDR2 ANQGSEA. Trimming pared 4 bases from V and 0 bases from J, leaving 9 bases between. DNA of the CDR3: TGCAGCGTTGGCCCGAGAGCTAACTATGGCTACACCTTC. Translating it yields CSVGPRANYGYTF.

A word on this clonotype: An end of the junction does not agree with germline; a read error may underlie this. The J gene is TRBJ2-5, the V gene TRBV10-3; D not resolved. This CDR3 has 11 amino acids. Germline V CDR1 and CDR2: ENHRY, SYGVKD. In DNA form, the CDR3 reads TGTGCCATCAGGGAGTCCGAGACCCAGTACTTC. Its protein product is CAIRESETQYF.

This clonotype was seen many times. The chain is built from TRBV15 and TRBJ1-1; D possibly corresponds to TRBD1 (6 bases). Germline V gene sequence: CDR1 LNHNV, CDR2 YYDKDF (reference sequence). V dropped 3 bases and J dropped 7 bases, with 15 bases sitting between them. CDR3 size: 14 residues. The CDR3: CATSSEGGTGEAFF. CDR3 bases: TGTGCCACCAGCAGTGAGGGGGGTACGGGTGAAGCTTTCTTT.

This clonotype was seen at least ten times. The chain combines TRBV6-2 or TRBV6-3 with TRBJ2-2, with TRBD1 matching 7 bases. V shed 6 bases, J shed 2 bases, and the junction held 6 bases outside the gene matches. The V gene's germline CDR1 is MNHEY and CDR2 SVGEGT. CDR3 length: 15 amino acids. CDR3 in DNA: TGTGCCAGCAGCACCGACAGGGCCAACACCGGGGAGCTGTTTTTT. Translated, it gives CASSTDRANTGELFF.

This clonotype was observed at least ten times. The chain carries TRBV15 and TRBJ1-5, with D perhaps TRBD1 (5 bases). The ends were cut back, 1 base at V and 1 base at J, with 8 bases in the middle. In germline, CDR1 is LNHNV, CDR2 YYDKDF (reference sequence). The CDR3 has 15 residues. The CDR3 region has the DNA TGTGCCACCAGCAGAGTGCGGGACAGCAATCAGCCCCAGCATTTT. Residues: CATSRVRDSNQPQHF.

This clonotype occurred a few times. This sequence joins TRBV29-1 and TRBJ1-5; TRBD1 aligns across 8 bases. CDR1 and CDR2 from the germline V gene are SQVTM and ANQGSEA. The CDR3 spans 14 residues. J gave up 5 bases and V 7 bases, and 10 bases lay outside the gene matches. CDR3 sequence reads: CSALGTGRDQPQHF. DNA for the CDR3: TGCAGCGCTCTAGGGACAGGACGGGATCAGCCCCAGCATTTT.

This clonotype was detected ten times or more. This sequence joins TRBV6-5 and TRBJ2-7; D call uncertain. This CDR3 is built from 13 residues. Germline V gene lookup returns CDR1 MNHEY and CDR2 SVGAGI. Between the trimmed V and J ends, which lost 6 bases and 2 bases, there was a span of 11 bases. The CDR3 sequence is CASRVGIPYEQYF. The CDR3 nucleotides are TGTGCCAGCAGGGTAGGAATCCCCTACGAGCAGTACTTC.

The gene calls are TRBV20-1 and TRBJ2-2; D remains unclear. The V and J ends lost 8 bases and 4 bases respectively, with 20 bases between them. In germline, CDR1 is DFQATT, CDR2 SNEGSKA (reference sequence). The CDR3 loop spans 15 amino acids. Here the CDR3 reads CSTKVAAQGTGELFF. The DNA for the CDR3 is TGCAGTACCAAGGTCGCAGCCCAAGGCACCGGGGAGCTGTTTTTT.

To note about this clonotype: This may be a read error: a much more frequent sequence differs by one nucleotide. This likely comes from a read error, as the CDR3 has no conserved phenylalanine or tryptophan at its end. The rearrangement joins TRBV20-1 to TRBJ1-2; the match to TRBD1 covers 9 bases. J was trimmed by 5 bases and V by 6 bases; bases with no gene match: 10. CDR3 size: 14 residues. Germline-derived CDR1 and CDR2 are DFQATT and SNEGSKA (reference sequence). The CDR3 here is CSAREDRGGYGYTY. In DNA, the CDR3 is TGCAGTGCCCGCGAGGACAGGGGCGGATATGGCTACACCTAC.

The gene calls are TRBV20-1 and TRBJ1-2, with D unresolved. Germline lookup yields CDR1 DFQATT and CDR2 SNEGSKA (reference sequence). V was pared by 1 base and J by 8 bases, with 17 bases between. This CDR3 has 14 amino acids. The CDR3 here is CSARGRASVEGYTF. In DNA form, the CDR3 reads TGCAGTGCTAGAGGAAGGGCGTCCGTGGAGGGCTACACCTTC.

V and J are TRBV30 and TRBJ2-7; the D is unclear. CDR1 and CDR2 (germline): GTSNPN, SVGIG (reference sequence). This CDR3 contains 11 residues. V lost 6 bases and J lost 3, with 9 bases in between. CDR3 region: CACIQSYEQYF. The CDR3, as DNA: TGTGCCTGTATCCAGAGCTACGAGCAGTACTTC.

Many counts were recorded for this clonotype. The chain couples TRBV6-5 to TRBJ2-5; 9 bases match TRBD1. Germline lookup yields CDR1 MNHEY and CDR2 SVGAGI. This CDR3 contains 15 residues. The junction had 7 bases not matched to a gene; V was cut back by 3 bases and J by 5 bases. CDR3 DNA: TGTGCCAGCAGTTATACCGGGACAGGGTTGGAGACCCAGTACTTC. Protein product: CASSYTGTGLETQYF.

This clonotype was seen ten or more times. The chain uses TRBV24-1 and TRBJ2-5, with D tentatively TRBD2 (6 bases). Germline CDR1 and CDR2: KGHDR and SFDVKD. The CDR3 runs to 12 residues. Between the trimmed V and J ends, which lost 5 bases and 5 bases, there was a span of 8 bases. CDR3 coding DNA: TGTGCCACCAGTGGACTAGGTGAGACCCAGTACTTC. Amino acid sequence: CATSGLGETQYF.

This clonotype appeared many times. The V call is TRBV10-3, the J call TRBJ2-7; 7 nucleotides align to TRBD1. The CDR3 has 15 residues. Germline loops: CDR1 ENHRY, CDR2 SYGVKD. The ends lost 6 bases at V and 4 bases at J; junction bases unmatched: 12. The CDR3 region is CAIRPSGTATYEQYF. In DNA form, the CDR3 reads TGTGCCATCAGGCCATCCGGGACAGCAACTTACGAGCAGTACTTC.

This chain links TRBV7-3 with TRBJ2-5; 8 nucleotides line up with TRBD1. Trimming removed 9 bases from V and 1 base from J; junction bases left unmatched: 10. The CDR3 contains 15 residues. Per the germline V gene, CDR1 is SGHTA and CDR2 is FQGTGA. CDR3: CASNPRTGFQETQYF. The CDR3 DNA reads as TGTGCCAGTAACCCCCGGACAGGGTTCCAAGAGACCCAGTACTTC.

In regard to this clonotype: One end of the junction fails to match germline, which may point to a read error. The CDR3 spells CAGSRRAGVYGYTF. DNA of the CDR3: TGTGCCGGCAGCCGACGGGCAGGGGTATATGGCTACACCTTC. The rearrangement links TRBV12-3 or TRBV12-4 to TRBJ1-2, with D possibly being TRBD1 (6 bases). This CDR3 has 14 residues.

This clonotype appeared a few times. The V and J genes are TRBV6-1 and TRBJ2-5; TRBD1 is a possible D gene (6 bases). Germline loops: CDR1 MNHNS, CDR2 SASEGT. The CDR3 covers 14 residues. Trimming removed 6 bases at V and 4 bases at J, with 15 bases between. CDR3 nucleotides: TGTGCCAGCAGGCAACAGGGTTTGGGAGAGACCCAGTACTTC. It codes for CASRQQGLGETQYF.